These 23 T cell receptor beta chains were all obtained from the same sample, sequenced in a study of CD8+ T cells in alopecia areata. Extracted from the samples, RNA was reverse transcribed into cDNA to serve as the sequencing template. Sequencing was performed with immunoSEQ multiplex PCR; in TCRdb, only in-frame clones are kept and a portion is missing. The data show about 110,000 clones, under 60% seen once. The sample consisted of NKG2D-low CD8+ T cells sorted from blood. These receptors all come from a human donor with alopecia areata.

This clone was counted a few times. This chain uses TRBV6-6 with TRBJ2-7; D is ambiguous. This CDR3 has 12 residues. V was clipped by 5 bases and J by 2 bases, with 7 bases between them. Germline CDR1 reads MNHNY; CDR2 reads SVGAGI (reference sequence). CDR3 sequence (DNA): TGTGCCAGCAGTCATGAGCCCTACGAGCAGTACTTC. Its translation is CASSHEPYEQYF.

In this sample, this clone turned up a few times. The chain carries TRBV10-3 and TRBJ2-1; D possibly corresponds to TRBD2 (5 bases). Germline CDR1 reads ENHRY; CDR2 reads SYGVKD. CDR3 size: 13 residues. V gave up 8 bases and J gave up 6 bases, with 14 bases separating them. The CDR3 DNA is TGTGCCATCGGTCCCGGGAATCTCAATGAGCAGTTCTTC. This translates into CAIGPGNLNEQFF.

This clone was observed a few times. This chain uses TRBV19 with TRBJ2-1, with TRBD2 as a possible D gene (5 bases). Germline loops: CDR1 LNHDA, CDR2 SQIVND (reference sequence). Trimming left V 3 bases short and J 4 bases short, with 7 bases between. The CDR3 contains 13 residues. Here the CDR3 reads CASSIPGYNEQFF. The DNA of the CDR3 is TGTGCCAGTAGTATTCCGGGATACAATGAGCAGTTCTTC.

The chain links TRBV7-9 to TRBJ2-1; 8 nucleotides align to TRBD2. The trim removed 4 bases at V and 0 bases at J, leaving 8 bases unmatched. Germline V lookup: CDR1 SEHNR, CDR2 FQNEAQ (reference sequence). This CDR3 comprises 17 residues. Written as DNA, the CDR3 is TGTGCCAGCAGCTCGCCCCCCCTAGCGGGCTCCTACAATGAGCAGTTCTTC. Its protein product is CASSSPPLAGSYNEQFF.

This chain joins TRBV19 and TRBJ1-2, with 8 nucleotides matching TRBD1. Per germline, CDR1 LNHDA and CDR2 SQIVND (reference sequence). V dropped 9 bases and J dropped 4; count of bases not matched to a gene: 7. There are 13 residues in the CDR3. The CDR3 is CASEDRVTYGYTF. The CDR3 coding sequence is TGTGCCAGCGAGGACAGGGTAACCTATGGCTACACCTTC.

This clone was observed a few times. The chain carries TRBV6-6 and TRBJ2-7; D remains unclear. Trimming shortened V by 4 bases and J by 2 bases, and 15 bases separated the two germline ends. Germline lookup yields CDR1 MNHNY and CDR2 SVGAGI (reference sequence). The CDR3 length is 15 residues. The CDR3 loop reads CASSSHRGLPYEQYF. The CDR3 bases are TGTGCCAGCAGTTCCCACCGCGGTCTCCCCTACGAGCAGTACTTC.

This clone has just a few counts. The chain links TRBV5-5 to TRBJ1-2; 10 positions agree with TRBD1. The CDR3 contains 16 residues. Germline V lookup: CDR1 SGHKS, CDR2 YYEKEE (reference sequence). Losses at the gene ends were 3 bases for V and 4 bases for J; bases not matched to a gene: 9. For the CDR3, the DNA is TGTGCCAGCAGCTCAGTGACAGGGGGCGGATTCTATGGCTACACCTTC. This codes for CASSSVTGGGFYGYTF.

V is TRBV5-1 and J is TRBJ2-1; tentatively, D is TRBD1 (5 bases). V lost 0 bases, J lost 10 bases, and 14 bases lay in between. CDR1 and CDR2 (germline): SGHRS, YFSETQ. The CDR3 has 14 residues. The CDR3 DNA is TGCGCCAGCAGCTTGGCCAGGGTGGACATGGAGCAGTTCTTC. This codes for CASSLARVDMEQFF. Looking up the rest from reference TRBV5-1 and TRBJ2-1 gives the full variable domain: KAGVTQTPRYLIKTRGQQVTLSCSPISGHRSVSWYQQTPGQGLQFLFEYFSETQRNKGNFPGRFSGRQFSNSRSEMNVSTLELGDSALYLCASSLARVDMEQFFGPGTRLTVL.

CDR3 sequence reads: CASSQEGVLAFF. The CDR3 bases are TGTGCCAGCAGCCAAGAGGGGGTGCTGGCTTTCTTT. The genes are TRBV14 and TRBJ1-1, with D possibly TRBD1 on 5 matching bases. The CDR3 contains 12 residues. Germline CDR1 SGHDN, CDR2 FVKESK. V lost 0 bases and J lost 11, with 10 bases in between.

The chain employs TRBV6-5 and TRBJ2-1, with D maybe TRBD1 (6 bases). Trimming stripped 2 bases from V and 6 bases from J, with 8 bases between. Germline-derived CDR1 and CDR2 are MNHEY and SVGAGI. The CDR3 runs to 13 residues. The CDR3 bases are TGTGCCAGCAGTTACAGCAGGGGCAATGAGCAGTTCTTC. Amino acid sequence: CASSYSRGNEQFF.

The CDR3 DNA sequence: TGTGCCAGCAGATTCGCGGGGGGGACCGGGGAGCTGTTTTTT. Translating gives CASRFAGGTGELFF. The chain joins TRBV27 to TRBJ2-2; TRBD2 aligns across 9 bases. J was trimmed by 5 bases and V by 6 bases; bases with no gene match: 4. The CDR3 covers 14 residues. Germline assignment: CDR1 MNHEY and CDR2 SMNVEV (reference sequence).

The genes are TRBV4-1 and TRBJ2-1; unclear D gene. This CDR3 has 12 amino acids. Trimming stripped 0 bases from V and 6 bases from J, with 3 bases between. Looked up from germline, CDR1 is MGHRA and CDR2 is YSYEKL. The DNA for the CDR3 is TGCGCCAGCAGCCAAGAACGCAATGAGCAGTTCTTC. This gives the protein CASSQERNEQFF.

The V gene is TRBV27, the J gene TRBJ1-2; 8 bases line up with TRBD1. V lost 6 bases, J lost 6 bases, and 24 bases stayed unmatched. CDR3 length: 19 amino acids. Germline values: CDR1 MNHEY, CDR2 SMNVEV (reference sequence). The CDR3 loop reads CASSYYSTGTGGPWDGYTF. The CDR3 DNA follows: TGTGCCAGCAGCTATTACTCCACAGGGACAGGAGGGCCATGGGATGGCTACACCTTC.

The chain recombines TRBV2 with TRBJ2-3; 9 bases match TRBD2. The length of the CDR3 is 16 residues. From germline, CDR1 is SNHLY and CDR2 FYNNEI. The V and J ends lost 3 bases and 2 bases, in that order; junction bases with no gene match: 6. As DNA, the CDR3 is TGTGCCAGCAGTGAGAGACTAGCGGAAGCCACAGATACGCAGTATTTT. Amino acid sequence: CASSERLAEATDTQYF.

This chain links TRBV5-6 with TRBJ2-3; D is unclear. Trimming left V 1 base short and J 0 bases short, with 6 bases between. CDR1 is SGHDT, CDR2 YYEEEE, per germline. There are 14 residues in the CDR3. Here the CDR3 reads CASSLFGSTDTQYF. The CDR3 DNA sequence: TGTGCCAGCAGCTTGTTTGGGAGCACAGATACGCAGTATTTT.

The V gene is TRBV7-3, the J gene TRBJ2-1, with unresolved D. Per germline, CDR1 SGHTA and CDR2 FQGTGA. The CDR3 is made up of 11 amino acids. V was shortened by 7 bases and J by 8 bases, with 9 bases between the two germline ends. The CDR3 DNA reads as TGTGCCAGCACAGCTGGGGATGAGCAGTTCTTC. Translating gives CASTAGDEQFF.

In this sample, this clone turned up a few times. The rearrangement links TRBV29-1 to TRBJ2-1; TRBD1 is a possible D gene (5 bases). The CDR3 runs 13 residues. The germline V and J ends were trimmed by 3 bases and 5 bases, with 11 bases remaining between them. From germline, CDR1 is SQVTM and CDR2 ANQGSEA. The CDR3 region is CSVDYPGNNEQFF. The DNA of the CDR3 is TGCAGCGTTGATTACCCAGGGAACAATGAGCAGTTCTTC.

The chain recombines TRBV9 with TRBJ2-4; the match to TRBD2 covers 8 bases. Germline CDR1 is SGDLS and CDR2 is YYNGEE. J was trimmed by 8 bases and V by 4 bases; bases with no gene match: 17. This CDR3 spans 17 amino acids. The CDR3 protein is CASSSSGGTGGLDIQYF. DNA of the CDR3: TGTGCCAGCAGCAGCTCCGGGGGGACGGGAGGGTTGGACATTCAGTACTTC.

The genes are TRBV9 and TRBJ1-1; 10 positions match TRBD1. V lost 3 bases and J lost 4; bases outside the gene matches: 3. The CDR3 contains 14 residues. Germline CDR1 is SGDLS and CDR2 is YYNGEE. This CDR3 is CASSGQGAGTEAFF. CDR3 DNA: TGTGCCAGCAGCGGACAGGGGGCCGGCACTGAAGCTTTCTTT. Looking up the rest from reference TRBV9 and TRBJ1-1 gives the full variable domain: DSGVTQTPKHLITATGQRVTLRCSPRSGDLSVYWYQQSLDQGLQFLIQYYNGEERAKGNILERFSAQQFPDLHSELNLSSLELGDSALYFCASSGQGAGTEAFFGQGTRLTVV.

The genes are TRBV29-1 and TRBJ1-2; D gene uncertain. V was shortened by 7 bases and J by 2 bases, with 14 bases between the two germline ends. This CDR3 has 13 amino acids. In germline, CDR1 is SQVTM, CDR2 ANQGSEA. CDR3 sequence: CSGHLEGNYGYTF. CDR3 sequence (DNA): TGCAGCGGGCATTTGGAGGGAAACTATGGCTACACCTTC.

Here the CDR3 DNA reads TGTGCCAGCAGCTTGTGGGACAGAAATCAGCCCCAGCATTTT. This translates into CASSLWDRNQPQHF. The V gene is TRBV5-5, the J gene TRBJ1-5; 7 nucleotides align to TRBD1. The CDR3 length is 14 residues. Germline-derived CDR1 and CDR2 are SGHKS and YYEKEE (reference sequence). Germline trimming cut 1 base from V and 4 bases from J; bases unmatched to any gene: 2.

The rearrangement links TRBV6-5 to TRBJ1-2; D is ambiguous. This CDR3 is built from 14 residues. Per the germline V gene, CDR1 is MNHEY and CDR2 is SVGAGI. The V end lost 6 bases, the J end lost 7 bases, and 18 bases lay between the germline ends. Here the CDR3 DNA reads TGTGCCAGCAGCCCCTCATGGGCCGGGCTTGGCTACACCTTC. Protein: CASSPSWAGLGYTF.

This clone appeared a few times. The genes are TRBV4-1 and TRBJ2-5; no firm D call. Per the germline V gene, CDR1 is MGHRA and CDR2 is YSYEKL. This CDR3 spans 16 amino acids. V dropped 1 base and J dropped 5 bases, with 17 bases sitting between them. The CDR3: CASSQVDLTVGETQYF. In DNA form, the CDR3 reads TGCGCCAGCAGCCAAGTAGACCTCACCGTTGGCGAGACCCAGTACTTC.